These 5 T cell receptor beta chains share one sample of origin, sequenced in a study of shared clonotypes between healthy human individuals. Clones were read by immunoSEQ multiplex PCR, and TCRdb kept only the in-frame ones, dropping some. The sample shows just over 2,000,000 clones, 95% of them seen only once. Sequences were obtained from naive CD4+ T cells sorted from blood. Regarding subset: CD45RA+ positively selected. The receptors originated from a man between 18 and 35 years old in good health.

CDR3 coding DNA: TGTGCCAGCAGCGGCGGTTTAGCGGGAAACACCATATATTTT. Protein sequence: CASSGGLAGNTIYF. The chain joins TRBV9 to TRBJ1-3; D is unresolved. The CDR3 totals 14 residues. V was pared by 3 bases and J by 4 bases, with 11 bases between. Per the germline V gene, CDR1 is SGDLS and CDR2 is YYNGEE.

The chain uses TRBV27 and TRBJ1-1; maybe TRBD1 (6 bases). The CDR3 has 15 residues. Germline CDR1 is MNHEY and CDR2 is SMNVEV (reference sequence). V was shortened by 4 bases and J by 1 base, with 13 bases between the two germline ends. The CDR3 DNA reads TGTGCCAGCAGTTCAGGGGTACTGGGGAACACTGAAGCTTTCTTT. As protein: CASSSGVLGNTEAFF.

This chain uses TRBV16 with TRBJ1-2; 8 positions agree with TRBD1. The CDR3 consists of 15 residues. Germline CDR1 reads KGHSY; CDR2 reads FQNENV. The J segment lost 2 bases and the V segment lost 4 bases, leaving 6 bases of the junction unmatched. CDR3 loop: CASSPRGQSNYGYTF. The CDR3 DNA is TGTGCCAGCAGCCCCAGGGGGCAGTCGAACTATGGCTACACCTTC.

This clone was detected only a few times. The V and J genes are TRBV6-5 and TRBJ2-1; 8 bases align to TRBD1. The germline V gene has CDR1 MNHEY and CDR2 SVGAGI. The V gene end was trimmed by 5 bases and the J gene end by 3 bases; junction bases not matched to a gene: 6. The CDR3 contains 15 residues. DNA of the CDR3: TGTGCCAGCAGTCCGGACAGGGTTGTCTACAATGAGCAGTTCTTC. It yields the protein CASSPDRVVYNEQFF.

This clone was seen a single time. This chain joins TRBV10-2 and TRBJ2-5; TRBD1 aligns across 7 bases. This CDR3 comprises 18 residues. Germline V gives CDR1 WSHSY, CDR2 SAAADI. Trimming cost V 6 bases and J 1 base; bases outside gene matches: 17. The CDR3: CASSPLGTAGTSQETQYF. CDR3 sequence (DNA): TGCGCCAGCAGCCCACTAGGGACAGCCGGGACCAGCCAAGAGACCCAGTACTTC.